This TCR beta chain came from a study of T cell responses to AZD1222 COVID-19 vaccine. Broader study findings: Two AZD1222 administrations were followed by greater Spike-specific TCR breadth and depth. Baseline serology detected seropositivity in only six AZD1222 recipients. Nearly half of spike-specific TCRs reportedly go after variant regions that carry no mutations.

To note about this clone: Its antigen is unknown.

Generated by immunoSEQ multiplex PCR, the TCRdb table keeps only in-frame clones and is missing some. The sample has about 120,000 clones; roughly nine tenths are singletons. CDR3 length: 13 amino acids. The V gene's germline CDR1 is GTSNPN and CDR2 SVGIG (reference sequence). The V end was cut by 4 bases, the J end by 8 bases, with 17 bases between. V gene TRBV30 combines with J gene TRBJ1-1, with a weak D call TRBD1 (5 bases). The TCR sequence derives from an adult in good health. Specimen: peripheral blood, collected on day 0 of AZD1222 vaccination. The CDR3 reads CAWIRDPGFEAFF. DNA for the CDR3: TGTGCCTGGATCCGGGACCCAGGATTCGAAGCTTTCTTT. The entire variable domain, with the rest obtained from reference TRBV30 and TRBJ1-1, is as follows: SQTIHQWPATLVQPVGSPLSLECTVEGTSNPNLYWYRQAAGRGLQLLFYSVGIGQISSEVPQNLSASRPQDRQFILSSKKLLLSDSGFYLCAWIRDPGFEAFFGQGTRLTVV.